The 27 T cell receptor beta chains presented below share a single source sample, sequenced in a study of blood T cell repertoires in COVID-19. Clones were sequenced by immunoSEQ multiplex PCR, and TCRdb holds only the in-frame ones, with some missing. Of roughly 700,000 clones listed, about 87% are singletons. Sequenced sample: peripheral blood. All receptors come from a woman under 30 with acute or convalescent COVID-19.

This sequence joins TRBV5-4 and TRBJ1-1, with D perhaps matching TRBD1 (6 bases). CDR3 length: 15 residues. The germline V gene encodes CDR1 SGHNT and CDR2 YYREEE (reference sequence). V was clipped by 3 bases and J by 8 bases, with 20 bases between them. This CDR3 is CASSSPLRARGEAFF. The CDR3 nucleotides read TGTGCCAGCAGCTCGCCTCTTCGGGCTAGGGGGGAAGCTTTCTTT.

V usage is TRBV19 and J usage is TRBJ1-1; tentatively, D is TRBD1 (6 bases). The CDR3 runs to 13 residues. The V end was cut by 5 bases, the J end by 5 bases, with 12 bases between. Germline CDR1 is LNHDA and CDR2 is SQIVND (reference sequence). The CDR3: CASSLGRGTEAFF. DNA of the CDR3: TGTGCCAGTAGTCTCGGCAGGGGTACTGAAGCTTTCTTT.

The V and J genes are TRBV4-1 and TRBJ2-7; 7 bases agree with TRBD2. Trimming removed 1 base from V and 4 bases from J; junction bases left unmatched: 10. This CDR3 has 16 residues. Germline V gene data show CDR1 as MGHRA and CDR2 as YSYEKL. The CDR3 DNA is TGCGCCAGCAGCCAAGCGGGGAGGGTTAGTAGGTACGAGCAGTACTTC. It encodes CASSQAGRVSRYEQYF.

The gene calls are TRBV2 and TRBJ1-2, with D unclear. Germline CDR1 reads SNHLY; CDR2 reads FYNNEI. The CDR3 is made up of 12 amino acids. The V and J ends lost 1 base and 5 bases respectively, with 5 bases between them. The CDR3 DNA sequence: TGTGCCAGCAGTGAAGGAGTGTATGGCTACACCTTC. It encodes CASSEGVYGYTF.

The DNA for the CDR3 is TGTGCCAGCAGCGTAGCCTGGGACAGGGACTACAATGAGCAGTTCTTC. The encoded protein is CASSVAWDRDYNEQFF. The chain uses TRBV9 and TRBJ2-1, with 9 bases matching TRBD1. Per the germline V gene, CDR1 is SGDLS and CDR2 is YYNGEE. There are 16 residues in the CDR3. V was pared by 0 bases and J by 3 bases, with 4 bases of the junction left unmatched.

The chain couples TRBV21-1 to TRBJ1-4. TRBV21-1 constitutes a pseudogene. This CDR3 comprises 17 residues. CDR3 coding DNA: TGTGCCAGCAGCAAAGACGGGGAACACCCAAACCGGGAAAAACTGTTTTTT. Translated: CASSKDGEHPNREKLFF.

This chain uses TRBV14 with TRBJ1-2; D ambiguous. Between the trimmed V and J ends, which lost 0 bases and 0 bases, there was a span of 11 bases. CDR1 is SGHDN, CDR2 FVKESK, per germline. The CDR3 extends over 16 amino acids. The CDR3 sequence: CASSQDWAEANYGYTF. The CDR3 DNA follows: TGTGCCAGCAGCCAAGATTGGGCAGAAGCTAACTATGGCTACACCTTC.

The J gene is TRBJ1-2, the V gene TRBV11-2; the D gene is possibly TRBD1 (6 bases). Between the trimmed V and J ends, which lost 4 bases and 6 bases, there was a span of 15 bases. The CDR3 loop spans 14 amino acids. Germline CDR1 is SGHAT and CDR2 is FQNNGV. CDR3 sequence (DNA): TGTGCCAGCAGCTCCAGGGGAGGGACCGATGGCTACACCTTC. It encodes CASSSRGGTDGYTF.

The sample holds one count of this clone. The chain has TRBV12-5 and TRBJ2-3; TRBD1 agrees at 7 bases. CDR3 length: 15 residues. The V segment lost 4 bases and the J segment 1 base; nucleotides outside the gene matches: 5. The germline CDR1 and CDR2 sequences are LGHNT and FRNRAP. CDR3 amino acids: CASGSGQGGTDTQYF. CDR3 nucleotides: TGTGCTAGTGGTTCAGGCCAGGGGGGCACAGATACGCAGTATTTT.

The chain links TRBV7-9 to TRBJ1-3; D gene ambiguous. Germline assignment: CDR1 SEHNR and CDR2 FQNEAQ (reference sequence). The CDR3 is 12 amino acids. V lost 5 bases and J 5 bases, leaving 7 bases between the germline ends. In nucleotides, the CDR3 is TGTGCCAGCAGCAGAACACGAAACACCATATATTTT. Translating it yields CASSRTRNTIYF.

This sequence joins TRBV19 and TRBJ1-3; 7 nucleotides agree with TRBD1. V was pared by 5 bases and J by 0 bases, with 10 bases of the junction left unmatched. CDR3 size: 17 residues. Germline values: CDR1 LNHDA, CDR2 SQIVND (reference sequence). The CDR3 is CASSLQSTGPSGNTIYF. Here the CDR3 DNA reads TGTGCCAGTAGTCTCCAGTCGACAGGGCCCTCTGGAAACACCATATATTTT. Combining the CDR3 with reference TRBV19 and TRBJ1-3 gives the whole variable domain DGGITQSPKYLFRKEGQNVTLSCEQNLNHDAMYWYRQDPGQGLRLIYYSQIVNDFQKGDIAEGYSVSREKKESFPLTVTSAQKNPTAFYLCASSLQSTGPSGNTIYFGEGSWLTVV.

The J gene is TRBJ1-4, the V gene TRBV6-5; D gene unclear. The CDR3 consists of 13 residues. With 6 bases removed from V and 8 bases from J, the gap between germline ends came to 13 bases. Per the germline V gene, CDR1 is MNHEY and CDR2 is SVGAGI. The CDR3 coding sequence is TGTGCCAGCAGAATCGGGGAGGGAGAAAAACTGTTTTTT. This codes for CASRIGEGEKLFF.

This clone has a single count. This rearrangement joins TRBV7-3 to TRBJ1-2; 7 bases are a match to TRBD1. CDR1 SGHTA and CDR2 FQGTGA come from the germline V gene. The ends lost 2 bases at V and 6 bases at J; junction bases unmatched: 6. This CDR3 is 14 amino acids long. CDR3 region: CASSLPDRDHGYTF. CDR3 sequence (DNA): TGTGCCAGCAGCTTACCCGACAGGGATCATGGCTACACCTTC.

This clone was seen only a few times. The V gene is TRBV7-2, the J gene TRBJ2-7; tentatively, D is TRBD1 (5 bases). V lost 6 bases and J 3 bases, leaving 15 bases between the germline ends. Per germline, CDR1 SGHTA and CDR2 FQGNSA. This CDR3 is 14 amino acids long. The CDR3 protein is CASRYRSPDYEQYF. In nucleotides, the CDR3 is TGTGCCAGCAGGTACAGGTCCCCTGACTACGAGCAGTACTTC.

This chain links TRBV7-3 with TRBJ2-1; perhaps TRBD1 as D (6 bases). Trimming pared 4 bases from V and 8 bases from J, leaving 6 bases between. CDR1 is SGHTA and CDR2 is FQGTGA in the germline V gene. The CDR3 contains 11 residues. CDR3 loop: CASSSGDEQFF. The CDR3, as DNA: TGTGCCAGCAGCTCAGGGGATGAGCAGTTCTTC.

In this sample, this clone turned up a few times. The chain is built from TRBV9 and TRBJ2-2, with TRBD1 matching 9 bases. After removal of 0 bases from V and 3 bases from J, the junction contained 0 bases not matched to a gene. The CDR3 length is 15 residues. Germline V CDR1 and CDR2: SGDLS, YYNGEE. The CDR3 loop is CASSVGQGDTGELFF. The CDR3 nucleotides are TGTGCCAGCAGCGTAGGACAGGGGGACACCGGGGAGCTGTTTTTT.

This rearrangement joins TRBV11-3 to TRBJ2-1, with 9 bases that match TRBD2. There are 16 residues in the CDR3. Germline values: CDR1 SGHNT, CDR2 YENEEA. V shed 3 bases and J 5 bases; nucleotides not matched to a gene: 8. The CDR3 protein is CASSLTSGHGHNEQFF. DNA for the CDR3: TGTGCCAGCAGCTTGACTAGCGGTCACGGACACAATGAGCAGTTCTTC.

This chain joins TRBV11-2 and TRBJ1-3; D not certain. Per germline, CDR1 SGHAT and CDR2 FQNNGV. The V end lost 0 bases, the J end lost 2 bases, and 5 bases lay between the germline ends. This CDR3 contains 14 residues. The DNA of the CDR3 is TGTGCCAGCAGCTTAGATATAACTGGAAACACCATATATTTT. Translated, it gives CASSLDITGNTIYF.

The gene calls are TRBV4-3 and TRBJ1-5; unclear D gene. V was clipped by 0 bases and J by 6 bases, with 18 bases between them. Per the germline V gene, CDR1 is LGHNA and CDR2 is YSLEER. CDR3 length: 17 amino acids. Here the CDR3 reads CASSQEITGIGIQPQHF. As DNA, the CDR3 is TGCGCCAGCAGCCAAGAAATTACCGGGATCGGTATTCAGCCCCAGCATTTT.

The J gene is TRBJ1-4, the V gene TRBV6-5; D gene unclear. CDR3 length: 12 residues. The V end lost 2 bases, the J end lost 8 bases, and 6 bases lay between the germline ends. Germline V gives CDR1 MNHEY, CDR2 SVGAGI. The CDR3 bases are TGTGCCAGCAGTTACCCCGAGGAAAAACTGTTTTTT. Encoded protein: CASSYPEEKLFF.

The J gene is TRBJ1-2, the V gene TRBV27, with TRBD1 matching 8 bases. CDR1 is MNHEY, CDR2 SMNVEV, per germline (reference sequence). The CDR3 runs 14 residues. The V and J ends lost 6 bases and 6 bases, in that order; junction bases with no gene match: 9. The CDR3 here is CASRETGENDGYTF. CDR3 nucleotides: TGTGCCAGCAGAGAGACAGGGGAGAATGATGGCTACACCTTC.

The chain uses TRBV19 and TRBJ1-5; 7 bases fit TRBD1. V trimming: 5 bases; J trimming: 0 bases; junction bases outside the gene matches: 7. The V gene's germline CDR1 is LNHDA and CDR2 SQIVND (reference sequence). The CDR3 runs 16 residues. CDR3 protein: CASSAGGTYSNQPQHF. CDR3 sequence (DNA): TGTGCCAGTAGTGCAGGGGGGACATATAGCAATCAGCCCCAGCATTTT. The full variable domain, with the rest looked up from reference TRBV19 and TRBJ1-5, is DGGITQSPKYLFRKEGQNVTLSCEQNLNHDAMYWYRQDPGQGLRLIYYSQIVNDFQKGDIAEGYSVSREKKESFPLTVTSAQKNPTAFYLCASSAGGTYSNQPQHFGDGTRLSIL.

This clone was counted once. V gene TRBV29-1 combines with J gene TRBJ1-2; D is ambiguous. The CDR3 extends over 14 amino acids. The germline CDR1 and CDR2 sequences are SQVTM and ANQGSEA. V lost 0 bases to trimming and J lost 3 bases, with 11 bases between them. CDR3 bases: TGCAGCGTTGAAGAGGAAGACTATGACTATGGCTACACCTTC. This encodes CSVEEEDYDYGYTF.

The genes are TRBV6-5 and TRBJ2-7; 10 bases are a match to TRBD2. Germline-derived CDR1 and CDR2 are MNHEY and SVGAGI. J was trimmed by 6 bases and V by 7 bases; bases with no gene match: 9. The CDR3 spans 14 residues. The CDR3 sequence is CASNGLAGVGEQYF. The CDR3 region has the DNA TGTGCCAGCAACGGGCTAGCGGGGGTGGGCGAGCAGTACTTC.

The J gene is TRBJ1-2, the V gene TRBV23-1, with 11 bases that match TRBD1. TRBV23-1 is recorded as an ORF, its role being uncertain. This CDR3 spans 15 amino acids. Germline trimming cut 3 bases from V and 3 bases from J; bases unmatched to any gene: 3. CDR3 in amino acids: CASSQWGQGDYGYTF. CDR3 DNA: TGCGCCAGCAGTCAGTGGGGACAGGGGGACTATGGCTACACCTTC.

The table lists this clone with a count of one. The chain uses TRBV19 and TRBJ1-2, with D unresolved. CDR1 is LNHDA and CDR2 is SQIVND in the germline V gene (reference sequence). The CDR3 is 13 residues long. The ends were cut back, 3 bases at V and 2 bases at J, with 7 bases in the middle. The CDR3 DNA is TGTGCCAGTAGTATTCGCGGGAACTATGGCTACACCTTC. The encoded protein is CASSIRGNYGYTF.

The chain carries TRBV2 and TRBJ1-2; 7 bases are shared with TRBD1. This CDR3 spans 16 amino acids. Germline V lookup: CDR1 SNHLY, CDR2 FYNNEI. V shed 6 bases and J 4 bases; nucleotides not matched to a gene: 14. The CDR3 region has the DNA TGTGCCAGCAGCCTCAGGGACAGCGCGTTGCCCTATGGCTACACCTTC. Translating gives CASSLRDSALPYGYTF.